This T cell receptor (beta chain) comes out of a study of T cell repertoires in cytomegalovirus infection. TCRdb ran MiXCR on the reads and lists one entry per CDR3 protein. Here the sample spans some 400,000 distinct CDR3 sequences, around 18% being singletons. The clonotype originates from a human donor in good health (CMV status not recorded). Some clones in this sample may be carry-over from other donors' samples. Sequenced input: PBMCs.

The CDR3 here is CASSFQNNYGYTF. Here the CDR3 DNA reads TGTGCCAGCAGTTTCCAGAATAACTATGGCTACACCTTC. V usage is TRBV12-3 or TRBV12-4 and J usage is TRBJ1-2; D is unresolved. The CDR3 sequence is 13 residues long. V was cut by 3 bases and J by 1 base, with 6 bases left in between.